This T cell receptor (beta chain) was found in a study of radiotherapy plus CTLA-4 blockade in lung cancer. Study at large: There were objective responses in 18% of patients, and around 30% had disease control. Points from the study as a whole: Alongside interferon-beta, early blood T cell clone dynamics were reportedly the best predictor of response.

To note about this clone: What it recognizes is unknown.

Only in-frame clones appear in the TCRdb table, and some are missing; sequencing was by immunoSEQ multiplex PCR. The sample lists tens of thousands of clones; under 80% were seen once. Alongside CTLA-4 blockade with ipilimumab, patients with chemo-refractory metastatic non-small-cell lung cancer received focal radiation. V trimming: 9 bases; J trimming: 3 bases; junction bases outside the gene matches: 12. This CDR3 region has 15 residues. CDR1 is MNHEY, CDR2 SMNVEV, per germline (reference sequence). The source was peripheral blood, collected from a patient treated with radiotherapy plus ipilimumab. The chain joins TRBV27 to TRBJ2-3, with TRBD1 identical over 7 bases. This TCR derives from a human donor with non-small cell lung cancer who had a partial response to radiotherapy plus ipilimumab. Some clones in this sample may be carry-over from other donors' samples. CDR3 nucleotides: TGTGCCAGTACTTGGGACAGAGGGGGAACAGATACGCAGTATTTT. Translation gives CASTWDRGGTDTQYF.